Described below is a single T cell receptor (beta chain) sequence and its context. Its antigen is not identified. The sample holds other DNA sequences that translate to the same CDR3. The PCR used 60 Vbeta and 13 Jbeta primers. Assay: immunoSEQ multiplex PCR; the TCRdb copy retains only in-frame clones and omits some. The table has about 170,000 clones, around 74% seen once; the top ten hold approximately 2%. Germline V gene sequence: CDR1 LNHNV, CDR2 YYDKDF (reference sequence). V lost 0 bases, J lost 1 base, and 6 bases lay in between. The CDR3 extends over 14 amino acids. This entry belongs to a study of cytomegalovirus exposure and HLA in healthy donors. Study as a whole: Earlier results showed 120 million or so unique TCR beta sequences derived from approximately 170 million T cells.

Whole-study findings and limits: The study recorded some 160 TCR beta chains that were cytomegalovirus-associated.

The chain couples TRBV15 to TRBJ1-1; D gene uncertain. The receptor comes from a female donor in good health and CMV-seronegative. The sample was PBMCs. This CDR3 is CATSRDRGNTEAFF. In DNA form, the CDR3 reads TGTGCCACCAGCAGAGATCGAGGGAACACTGAAGCTTTCTTT.